These 6 T cell receptor beta chains share one sample of origin, sequenced in a study of blood T cells in healthy people across ages. For the second PCR, which ran for about 6 to 12 cycles, a sample-barcoded 5' primer and a J-beta primer mix were used. TCRdb reprocessed the 5' RACE reads with MiXCR, giving one entry per CDR3 protein. The sample has over 1.5 million distinct CDR3 sequences; about 49% are singletons. What was sequenced was blood. The receptors derive from a woman between 35 and 50 years old in good health.

This clonotype was seen once. The V and J genes are TRBV10-1 and TRBJ2-1, with D tentatively TRBD2 (6 bases). There are 15 residues in the CDR3. Germline assignment: CDR1 WNHNN and CDR2 SYGVQD (reference sequence). V was clipped by 0 bases and J by 12 bases, with 18 bases between them. CDR3 sequence (DNA): TGCGCCAGCAGTGAGTCCAACCCGGACTACGATTCGCAGTTCTTC. Amino acid sequence: CASSESNPDYDSQFF.

This chain connects TRBV6-1 to TRBJ1-4, with D tentatively TRBD1 (6 bases). The CDR3 loop spans 15 amino acids. The germline V and J ends were trimmed by 2 bases and 8 bases, with 15 bases remaining between them. Germline CDR1 reads MNHNS; CDR2 reads SASEGT. The CDR3 reads CASSELKGEGEKLFF. In DNA form, the CDR3 reads TGTGCCAGCAGTGAATTGAAGGGGGAGGGGGAAAAACTGTTTTTT.

This clonotype has a handful of counts. The chain links TRBV4-3 to TRBJ2-6; 10 positions agree with TRBD1. This CDR3 region has 19 residues. Germline V gene data show CDR1 as LGHNA and CDR2 as YSLEER. V dropped 3 bases and J dropped 0; count of bases not matched to a gene: 8. The DNA of the CDR3 is TGCGCCAGCAGCCACCTGGCCGGGACAGGGGACTCTGGGGCCAACGTCCTGACTTTC. It codes for CASSHLAGTGDSGANVLTF.

V usage is TRBV7-3 and J usage is TRBJ2-1; D might be TRBD1 (5 bases). The CDR3 length is 12 residues. Germline V gene lookup returns CDR1 SGHTA and CDR2 FQGTGA. V lost 10 bases and J lost 5, with 12 bases in between. Here the CDR3 DNA reads TGTGCCAACCTGGACACAGACAATGAGCAGTTCTTC. Translated: CANLDTDNEQFF.

The V and J genes are TRBV11-2 and TRBJ2-7; tentative D call: TRBD2 (6 bases). With 1 base removed from V and 6 bases from J, the gap between germline ends came to 10 bases. The V gene's germline CDR1 is SGHAT and CDR2 FQNNGV. This CDR3 has 13 amino acids. The CDR3 region is CASSLGEVGEQYF. The CDR3 DNA reads as TGTGCCAGCAGCTTAGGGGAGGTAGGCGAGCAGTACTTC.

This sequence joins TRBV10-3 and TRBJ2-3; 7 bases align to TRBD2. This CDR3 has 15 amino acids. Germline CDR1 reads ENHRY; CDR2 reads SYGVKD. The V gene end was trimmed by 0 bases and the J gene end by 5 bases; junction bases not matched to a gene: 5. The CDR3 protein is CAISESGLPGDTQYF. The CDR3 DNA reads TGTGCCATCAGTGAGTCGGGACTACCGGGAGATACGCAGTATTTT.